The 2 T cell receptor beta chains below all came from one sample that was sequenced in a study of sequential checkpoint blockade in melanoma. The treatment is: randomized to nivolumab then ipilimumab (arm A) or the reverse (arm B). Data came from immunoSEQ multiplex PCR; TCRdb stores just in-frame clones and leaves some out. The table has about 3,500 clones, under 25% seen once; the top ten hold approximately 15%. Specimen: tumor tissue (inferred from file names), collected from a patient given nivolumab and ipilimumab in sequence. The source is a human patient with melanoma. Some clones in this sample may be carry-over from other donors' samples.

This chain uses TRBV19 with TRBJ1-6, with 7 bases that match TRBD1. In germline, CDR1 is LNHDA, CDR2 SQIVND (reference sequence). The CDR3 is made up of 17 amino acids. Trimming at V came to 5 bases and at J to 7 bases, leaving 14 bases not matched to a gene. DNA for the CDR3: TGTGCCAGTAGTCGTCAGACAGGGAAGGGGCCAAATTCACCCCTCCACTTT. This codes for CASSRQTGKGPNSPLHF.

V usage is TRBV19 and J usage is TRBJ2-1; the D gene is possibly TRBD1 (7 bases). V dropped 5 bases and J dropped 4 bases, with 15 bases sitting between them. The CDR3 contains 15 residues. Germline values: CDR1 LNHDA, CDR2 SQIVND (reference sequence). Here the CDR3 DNA reads TGTGCCAGTAGTGGGGCGGCAGGGGGGTACAATGAGCAGTTCTTC. Protein product: CASSGAAGGYNEQFF.